This T cell receptor beta chain was found in a study of blood T cell repertoires in COVID-19. CDR1 is LGHDT, CDR2 YNNKEL, per germline (reference sequence). V lost 4 bases and J lost 6, with 21 bases in between. The CDR3 runs to 17 residues. The authors' processing: Estimation of nucleated cell counts relied on the amplification of reference gene primers. The protocol was immunoSEQ multiplex PCR, while the TCRdb copy is restricted to in-frame clones and leaves out a portion. Clone size and the V and J calls come from that table; the DNA yielded D and trimming. The top ten clones hold 1.5% of a sample with 250,000 or so clones, about 89% of them seen once.

This chain uses TRBV3-1 (or the pseudogene TRBV3-2) with TRBJ2-2; a possible D gene is TRBD1 (6 bases). The specimen sequenced was peripheral blood. The sequence derives from a woman in her forties who had recovered from COVID-19. The CDR3 DNA sequence: TGTGCCAGCAGCCCGGACAGTAGAGGAAAGGGGGCCGGGGAGCTGTTTTTT. It specifies CASSPDSRGKGAGELFF.